The present T cell receptor beta chain was sequenced within a study of cytomegalovirus exposure and HLA in healthy donors. This CDR3 region has 17 residues. V lost 10 bases to trimming and J lost 3 bases; unmatched junction nucleotides: 20. Germline CDR1 is MNHEY and CDR2 is SMNVEV (reference sequence). The study ran its PCR with 60 Vbeta and 13 Jbeta primers. Data came from immunoSEQ multiplex PCR; TCRdb stores just in-frame clones and leaves some out. The data show 200,000 to 250,000 clones, approximately 82% seen once. This clone was detected once. The rearrangement joins TRBV27 to TRBJ1-2, with TRBD1 matching over 7 bases. Sequencing used PBMCs. The clonotype comes from a woman between 35 and 50 years old in good health and CMV-seronegative. As DNA, the CDR3 is TGTGCCACCCAGCAGCGACAGGGAAGGGGTTATGACTATGGCTACACCTTC. Amino acid sequence: CATQQRQGRGYDYGYTF.